Presented here are 17 T cell receptor beta chains from one specimen sequenced in a study of CD8 T cells in ankylosing spondylitis. One entry per CDR3 protein, called by TCRdb with MiXCR from the 5' RACE reads. Among tens of thousands of distinct CDR3 sequences listed, around 25% were seen once. Material for sequencing was blood, either unsorted or a sorted T cell fraction (not recorded which). The receptor source for this set is a male donor with ankylosing spondylitis or in good health (not recorded which).

Concerning this clonotype: Mismatch with germline at one junction end may stem from a read error. The rearrangement uses TRBV20-1 and TRBJ2-5, with TRBD1 matching over 11 bases. Germline CDR1 reads DFQATT; CDR2 reads SNEGSKA (reference sequence). CDR3 length equals 12 residues. CDR3 nucleotides: TGCAGTCGGACAGGGGGCCAAAAGACCCAGTACTTC. It yields the protein CSRTGGQKTQYF.

The V and J genes are TRBV4-1 and TRBJ2-4; weak D call: TRBD1 (6 bases). V was pared by 2 bases and J by 4 bases, with 15 bases between. The CDR3 consists of 16 residues. CDR1 and CDR2 (germline): MGHRA, YSYEKL. The CDR3 sequence: CASSQPIRGTKNIQYF. In nucleotides, the CDR3 is TGCGCCAGCAGCCAACCGATCAGGGGTACAAAAAACATTCAGTACTTC.

This clonotype was seen at least ten times. V is TRBV20-1 and J is TRBJ1-2, with unresolved D. This CDR3 is built from 11 residues. Trimming stripped 3 bases from V and 4 bases from J, with 6 bases between. Germline CDR1 and CDR2: DFQATT and SNEGSKA (reference sequence). In DNA, the CDR3 is TGCAGTGCTAGGGGTAGCTATGGCTACACCTTC. Its translation: CSARGSYGYTF.

This clonotype was seen a few times. This chain links TRBV29-1 with TRBJ2-3; TRBD2 agrees at 15 bases. The V gene end was trimmed by 6 bases and the J gene end by 3 bases; junction bases not matched to a gene: 4. Germline assignment: CDR1 SQVTM and CDR2 ANQGSEA. The CDR3 covers 15 residues. DNA for the CDR3: TGCAGCGTGGACGGGACTAGCGGGAGGACAGATACGCAGTATTTT. Its protein product is CSVDGTSGRTDTQYF.

The V and J genes are TRBV19 and TRBJ2-2; D may be TRBD1 (5 bases). CDR3 length: 14 residues. The V and J ends lost 7 bases and 4 bases respectively, with 13 bases between them. Germline V gene sequence: CDR1 LNHDA, CDR2 SQIVND (reference sequence). CDR3 in DNA: TGTGCCAGTACCACACAAAGGGGCACCGGGGAGCTGTTTTTT. This sequence encodes CASTTQRGTGELFF. Looking up the rest from reference TRBV19 and TRBJ2-2 gives the full variable domain: DGGITQSPKYLFRKEGQNVTLSCEQNLNHDAMYWYRQDPGQGLRLIYYSQIVNDFQKGDIAEGYSVSREKKESFPLTVTSAQKNPTAFYLCASTTQRGTGELFFGEGSRLTVL.

This clonotype came up many times. This chain connects TRBV5-1 to TRBJ2-7, with 9 bases fitting TRBD2. The germline gives CDR1 SGHRS, CDR2 YFSETQ. With 4 bases clipped from V and 5 bases from J, the junction kept 13 bases outside the gene matches. CDR3 length: 16 residues. The CDR3 loop reads CASSTSISGSPHEQYF. For the CDR3, the DNA is TGCGCCAGCAGCACCTCAATTAGCGGGAGTCCCCACGAGCAGTACTTC. Using reference TRBV5-1 and TRBJ2-7 for the parts outside the CDR3, the full variable domain is KAGVTQTPRYLIKTRGQQVTLSCSPISGHRSVSWYQQTPGQGLQFLFEYFSETQRNKGNFPGRFSGRQFSNSRSEMNVSTLELGDSALYLCASSTSISGSPHEQYFGPGTRLTVT.

The CDR3 loop reads CSVAGVGEQFF. DNA of the CDR3: TGCAGCGTTGCCGGGGTAGGTGAGCAGTTCTTC. The rearrangement links TRBV29-1 to TRBJ2-1; D might be TRBD2 (5 bases). The CDR3 consists of 11 residues. V lost 4 bases and J lost 9, with 10 bases in between. Germline CDR1 is SQVTM and CDR2 is ANQGSEA.

The table lists this clonotype with a few counts. V usage is TRBV6-1 and J usage is TRBJ1-5; unclear D gene. V was shortened by 6 bases and J by 1 base, with 4 bases between the two germline ends. Germline CDR1 MNHNS, CDR2 SASEGT. This CDR3 region has 12 residues. In DNA, the CDR3 is TGTGCCAGCAGAGGAAGCAATCAGCCCCAGCATTTT. This gives the protein CASRGSNQPQHF.

In its sample, this clonotype was seen a few times. The J gene is TRBJ2-1, the V gene TRBV5-1; maybe TRBD1 (6 bases). The V gene's germline CDR1 is SGHRS and CDR2 YFSETQ. The V end was cut by 4 bases, the J end by 6 bases, with 11 bases between. This CDR3 is built from 13 residues. CDR3 sequence: CASSLGDINEQFF. CDR3 coding DNA: TGCGCCAGCAGCCTGGGGGACATCAATGAGCAGTTCTTC.

Only a few counts were recorded for this clonotype. The J gene is TRBJ2-2, the V gene TRBV5-1; D unresolved. Per germline, CDR1 SGHRS and CDR2 YFSETQ. The germline V and J ends were trimmed by 4 bases and 2 bases, with 6 bases remaining between them. This CDR3 comprises 13 residues. CDR3 nucleotides: TGCGCCAGCAGCCGGACCAACACCGGGGAGCTGTTTTTT. Translated: CASSRTNTGELFF. Supplemented by reference TRBV5-1 and TRBJ2-2, the full variable domain reads KAGVTQTPRYLIKTRGQQVTLSCSPISGHRSVSWYQQTPGQGLQFLFEYFSETQRNKGNFPGRFSGRQFSNSRSEMNVSTLELGDSALYLCASSRTNTGELFFGEGSRLTVL.

The sample holds a few counts of this clonotype. The chain carries TRBV7-9 and TRBJ2-7, with D possibly being TRBD2 (5 bases). Per the germline V gene, CDR1 is SEHNR and CDR2 is FQNEAQ (reference sequence). V was trimmed by 3 bases and J by 0 bases, leaving 9 bases between them. The CDR3 extends over 14 amino acids. DNA for the CDR3: TGTGCCAGCAGCTTGCAAACTAGCTCCTACGAGCAGTACTTC. It yields the protein CASSLQTSSYEQYF.

This clonotype was seen a few times. This rearrangement joins TRBV6-1 to TRBJ2-3; 7 positions agree with TRBD2. This CDR3 comprises 15 residues. The ends lost 8 bases at V and 2 bases at J; junction bases unmatched: 10. CDR1 is MNHNS, CDR2 SASEGT, per germline. The CDR3 DNA follows: TGTGCCAGCTCTCAAATGGGGGGGGTCACAGATACGCAGTATTTT. It is translated as CASSQMGGVTDTQYF.

The rearrangement uses TRBV7-2 and TRBJ2-1; TRBD2 matches at 9 bases. The trim removed 2 bases at V and 8 bases at J, leaving 13 bases unmatched. CDR1 SGHTA and CDR2 FQGNSA come from the germline V gene. The length of the CDR3 is 17 residues. CDR3 coding DNA: TGTGCCAGCAGCTTATTAGCTAGCGGGGTCGCGAACCATGAGCAGTTCTTC. This translates into CASSLLASGVANHEQFF.

J is TRBJ2-7 and V is TRBV3-1; 7 bases are a match to TRBD2. V shed 6 bases, J shed 6 bases, and the junction held 8 bases outside the gene matches. This CDR3 spans 13 amino acids. Germline V lookup: CDR1 LGHDT, CDR2 YNNKEL (reference sequence). In nucleotides, the CDR3 is TGTGCCAGCAGTCAAAGCGGGGCACTCGAGCAGTACGTC. Translating gives CASSQSGALEQYV.

The rearrangement joins TRBV2 to TRBJ2-5; perhaps D is TRBD1 or TRBD2 (5 bases each). CDR1 is SNHLY and CDR2 is FYNNEI in the germline V gene. This CDR3 contains 14 residues. Trimming shortened V by 6 bases and J by 5 bases, and 16 bases separated the two germline ends. CDR3 in amino acids: CASRGERTAETQYF. The CDR3 DNA is TGTGCCAGCAGGGGGGAAAGGACTGCCGAGACCCAGTACTTC.

The chain uses TRBV5-1 and TRBJ2-3, with a possible D match to TRBD2 (6 bases). The CDR3 loop spans 15 amino acids. Germline CDR1 reads SGHRS; CDR2 reads YFSETQ. V was trimmed by 3 bases and J by 5 bases, leaving 16 bases between them. CDR3: CASSSLASEVDTQYF. The CDR3 nucleotides are TGCGCCAGCAGCTCCCTAGCGTCCGAGGTAGATACGCAGTATTTT. The entire variable domain, with the rest obtained from reference TRBV5-1 and TRBJ2-3, is as follows: KAGVTQTPRYLIKTRGQQVTLSCSPISGHRSVSWYQQTPGQGLQFLFEYFSETQRNKGNFPGRFSGRQFSNSRSEMNVSTLELGDSALYLCASSSLASEVDTQYFGPGTRLTVL.

V is TRBV6-5 and J is TRBJ2-1; no definite D call. CDR3 size: 13 residues. The ends were cut back, 5 bases at V and 4 bases at J, with 9 bases in the middle. In germline, CDR1 is MNHEY, CDR2 SVGAGI. The DNA for the CDR3 is TGTGCCAGCAGTCCCTCGCAGTACAATGAGCAGTTCTTC. It codes for CASSPSQYNEQFF.